This T cell receptor (beta chain) came from a study of blood T cell repertoires in COVID-19. Study context: Whether acute or convalescent, the COVID-19 samples came from the United States, Italy and Spain.

The table came from immunoSEQ multiplex PCR; TCRdb's copy has only in-frame clones and leaves some out. The table has about 51,000 clones, around 83% seen once; the top ten hold 4% to 5%. This clone appeared once. The clonotype was recovered from a man older than 75 with active COVID-19. The sample consisted of peripheral blood.

The CDR3 sequence: CASSLGGQGTYEQYF. In nucleotides, the CDR3 is TGTGCCAGCAGCTTGGGGGGACAGGGAACCTACGAGCAGTACTTC. The chain carries TRBV7-3 and TRBJ2-7; 9 bases are shared with TRBD1. CDR3 size: 15 residues. J lost 2 bases, V lost 3 bases, and 5 bases had no gene match. Germline lookup yields CDR1 SGHTA and CDR2 FQGTGA.